Reported below is one TCR beta chain. This entry is derived from a study of blood T cell repertoires in COVID-19. Study at large: The United States, Italy and Spain supplied acute and convalescent COVID-19 samples.

This CDR3 contains 14 residues. V dropped 3 bases and J dropped 2 bases, with 9 bases sitting between them. The germline V gene encodes CDR1 SGHRS and CDR2 YFSETQ. Profiled with immunoSEQ multiplex PCR; TCRdb holds only in-frame clones, not every one. This table holds about 53,000 clones, around nine tenths found once. The sequence derives from a man in his forties or fifties with acute or convalescent COVID-19. The rearrangement uses TRBV5-1 and TRBJ1-3; TRBD1 is a possible D gene (5 bases). The sample was peripheral blood. Here the CDR3 DNA reads TGCGCCAGCAGCTCGGGGGATCCTGGAAACACCATATATTTT. It yields the protein CASSSGDPGNTIYF.